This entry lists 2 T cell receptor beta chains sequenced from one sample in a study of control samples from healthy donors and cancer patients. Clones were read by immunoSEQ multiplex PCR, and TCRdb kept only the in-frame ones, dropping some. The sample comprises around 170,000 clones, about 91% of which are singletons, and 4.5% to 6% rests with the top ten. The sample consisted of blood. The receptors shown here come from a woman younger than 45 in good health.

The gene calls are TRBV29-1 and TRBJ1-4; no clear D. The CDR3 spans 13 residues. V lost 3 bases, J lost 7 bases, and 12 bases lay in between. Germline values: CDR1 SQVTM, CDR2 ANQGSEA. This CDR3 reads CSVEVEWSEKLFF. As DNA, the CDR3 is TGCAGCGTTGAGGTGGAATGGAGTGAAAAACTGTTTTTT.

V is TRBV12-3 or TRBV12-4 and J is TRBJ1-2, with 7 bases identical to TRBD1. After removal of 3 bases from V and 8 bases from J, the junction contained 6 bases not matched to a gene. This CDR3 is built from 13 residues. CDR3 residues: CASSFGTASGYTF. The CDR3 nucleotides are TGTGCCAGCAGTTTCGGGACAGCCTCAGGCTACACCTTC.